The present T cell receptor beta chain was sequenced within a study of response to subunit inactivated influenza vaccine (dated by TCRdb to 2017 to 2018). About the study as a whole: Deep quantitative profiling of the T cell receptor repertoire was used in the study to follow responses to a trivalent subunit inactivated influenza vaccine.

In its sample, this clonotype was seen a few times. Its binding antigen is unknown. No per-base quality is available; no much larger clone lies one base away. Receptor libraries were prepared by RT-PCR. Reads for this sample came from an Illumina HiSeq 2500. TCRdb's own reprocessing of the public reads used fastp at Q25 and MiXCR and kept productive beta chains. Here each entry gathers all rows of one CDR3 protein and keeps the most common genes and DNA. This sample comprises approximately 700,000 distinct CDR3 sequences, around 13% of them detected only once. The ten largest clones represent approximately 6.5% of the sample. The germline V gene (reference sequence) gives CDR1 as MNHEY and CDR2 as SMNVEV. Cut back by 4 bases and 5 bases, the V and J ends lie 17 bases apart. From the cysteine through the phenylalanine, the CDR3 covers 15 amino acids. Only the CDR3 DNA stays, 45 bases, in frame from base 1.

Overall results and qualifications from the work: The authors suggested that each seasonal influenza vaccination may recruit only a limited number of new T cells.

Specimen: PBMCs from blood, collected 14 to 15 days before vaccination. This TCR was sampled from a man in his forties or fifties who received an inactivated influenza vaccine. Donor details come from another sample of the same person, matched by shared clones. This chain is built from TRBV27 and TRBJ1-1, and TRBD1 may be the D gene, going by 6 matching bases. The CDR3: CASSSSTPRGTEAFF. The DNA reads TGTGCCAGCAGTTCTTCTACACCTAGGGGGACTGAAGCTTTCTTT.